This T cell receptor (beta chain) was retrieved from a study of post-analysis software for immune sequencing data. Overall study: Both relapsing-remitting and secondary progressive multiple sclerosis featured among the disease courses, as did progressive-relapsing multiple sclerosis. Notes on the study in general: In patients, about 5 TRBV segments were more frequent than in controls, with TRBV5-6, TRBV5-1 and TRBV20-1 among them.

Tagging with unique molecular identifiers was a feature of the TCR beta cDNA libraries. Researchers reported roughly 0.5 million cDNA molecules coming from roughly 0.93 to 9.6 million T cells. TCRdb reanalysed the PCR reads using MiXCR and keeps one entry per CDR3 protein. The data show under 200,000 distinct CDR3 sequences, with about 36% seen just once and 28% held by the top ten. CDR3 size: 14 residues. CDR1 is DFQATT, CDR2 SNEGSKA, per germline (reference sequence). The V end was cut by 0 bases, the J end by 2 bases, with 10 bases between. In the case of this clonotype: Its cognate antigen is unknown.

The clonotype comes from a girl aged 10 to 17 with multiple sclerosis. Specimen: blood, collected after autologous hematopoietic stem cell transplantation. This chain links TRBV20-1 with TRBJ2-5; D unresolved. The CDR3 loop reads CSARERKSQETQYF. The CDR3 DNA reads TGCAGTGCTAGAGAGCGGAAGTCTCAAGAGACCCAGTACTTC.